This T cell receptor (beta chain) is from a study of shared clonotypes between healthy human individuals. Background on the study: A donor's plate count was three for CD4 naive and three for CD4 memory; CD8 naive had two and CD8 memory one.

The V and J ends lost 3 bases and 5 bases respectively, with 20 bases between them. This CDR3 region has 16 residues. Germline V lookup: CDR1 KGHSH, CDR2 LQKENI. The protocol was immunoSEQ multiplex PCR, while the TCRdb copy is restricted to in-frame clones and leaves out a portion. The sample lists about 2.3 million clones, around 90% seen once, with 0.3% to 0.4% in the top ten. Concerning this clone itself: Its antigen is still unknown.

Regarding the study as a whole: With few donors, the genetic and exposure-history diversity represented was limited.

Donors, healthy HIV-negative adults, lacked recent acute infections or vaccinations. The CD4+ fraction was divided into a CD45RA+ naive subset and a CD45RA-negative memory subset. The J gene is TRBJ2-7, the V gene TRBV18; a weak D match, TRBD2 (6 bases). The receptor was isolated from a man aged 18-30 years in good health. Some clones in this sample may be carry-over from other donors' samples. Sequences were obtained from naive CD4+ T cells from PBMCs. Subset indicated: CD45RA+ positively selected. The CDR3 is CASSPSMRQGGDEQYF. The CDR3 DNA reads TGTGCCAGCTCACCCTCGATGCGTCAGGGAGGAGACGAGCAGTACTTC.